This record looks at one T cell receptor (beta chain) sequence and its context. What it binds is unknown. CDR3 size: 12 residues. The data originate from a study of shared clonotypes between healthy human individuals. General observations from the study: Several donors shared around 5% of their naive CD4 clonotypes.

Libraries were prepared by immunoSEQ multiplex PCR; TCRdb keeps only in-frame clonotypes and omits some of them. The sample contains approximately 1,000,000 clones, approximately 80% of which appear only once. This sequence originates from a man aged 18 to 30 in good health. Some clones in this sample may be carry-over from other donors' samples. The genes are TRBV21-1 and TRBJ2-7; the DNA was not compared with TRBD2, the D call given in the table. TRBV21-1 is an annotated pseudogene. The sample comprised memory CD4+ T cells from PBMCs. Subset specified: CD45RA-negative fraction. The CDR3 is CASSKKSYEQYF. CDR3 sequence (DNA): TGTGCCAGCAGCAAAAAGAGCTACGAGCAGTACTTC.